This is a list of T cell receptor beta chains from one sample in a study of T-cell memory formation after mild COVID-19. TCRdb processed the 5' RACE reads anew with MiXCR; each CDR3 protein has one entry. The table records about 270,000 distinct CDR3 sequences, 15% to 20% of them present only once. The sequenced sample consisted of PBMCs or a T cell subset sorted from them (not recorded which). The receptors derive from a man between 18 and 29 years old who had mild COVID-19 (a few samples of this study predate the infection). Cell type and time point are not known. CDR3s include the opening cysteine and the closing phenylalanine or tryptophan. D genes are given only for firm matches. Part of the rows lack a size; the others show once, few, many or a class for expanded clones.

clone_size,j_call,d_call,v_call,cdr3_aa,cdr3_nt
few,TRBJ2-2,-,TRBV6-5,CASSYRGEVTGELFF,TGTGCCAGCAGTTACCGCGGGGAAGTCACCGGGGAGCTGTTTTTT
few,TRBJ1-1,-,TRBV18,CASSPDSGNTEAFF,TGTGCCAGCTCACCTGATTCGGGGAACACTGAAGCTTTCTTT
-,TRBJ1-1,-,TRBV30,CAWSMGSKAFF,TGTGCCTGGAGTATGGGATCCAAAGCTTTCTTT
few,TRBJ1-6,TRBD1,TRBV6-5,CASSKRGMGQVTSPLHF,TGTGCCAGCAGTAAAAGGGGGATGGGACAGGTTACTTCACCCCTCCACTTT
-,TRBJ1-1,-,TRBV2,CASSVQENTEAFF,TGTGCCAGCAGTGTCCAAGAGAACACTGAAGCTTTCTTT
-,TRBJ1-5,-,TRBV20-1,CSARGGAQPQHF,TGCAGTGCTAGGGGGGGCGCCCAGCCCCAGCATTTT
few,TRBJ2-7,-,TRBV4-2,CASSQTDPFLYEQYF,TGTGCCAGCAGCCAAACCGACCCGTTTTTGTACGAGCAGTACTTC
-,TRBJ1-5,-,TRBV7-2,CASSLGGTGDQPQHF,TGTGCCAGCAGCTTAGGCGGCACCGGGGATCAGCCCCAGCATTTT
-,TRBJ1-2,-,TRBV7-9,CASSLKGRGPVYGYTF,TGTGCCAGCAGCTTAAAAGGGCGGGGACCCGTCTATGGCTACACCTTC
-,TRBJ2-5,-,TRBV21-1,CASSFRGLADLQETQYF,TGTGCCAGCAGCTTTCGGGGACTAGCGGATCTACAAGAGACCCAGTACTTC
-,TRBJ2-1,TRBD1,TRBV7-2,CASSHPTGGHEQFF,TGTGCCAGCAGCCATCCGACAGGGGGCCATGAGCAGTTCTTC
-,TRBJ1-3,-,TRBV7-2,CASSLVAGRHSGNTIYF,TGTGCCAGCAGCTTAGTGGCAGGGAGACACTCTGGAAACACCATATATTTT
-,TRBJ1-1,-,TRBV6-9,CASIAQGLDTEAFF,TGTGCCAGCATCGCACAGGGACTAGACACTGAAGCTTTCTTT
-,TRBJ2-2,-,TRBV5-1,CASSPGSAPGELFF,TGCGCCAGCAGCCCAGGTTCTGCCCCCGGGGAGCTGTTTTTT
-,TRBJ2-7,-,TRBV4-1,CASSRGIVRSYEQYF,TGCGCCAGCAGCCGAGGGATAGTACGGTCCTACGAGCAGTACTTC
-,TRBJ1-6,-,TRBV12-3/TRBV12-4,CASRLVGSPLHF,TGTGCCAGCAGACTCGTGGGTTCACCCCTCCACTTT
-,TRBJ2-1,TRBD1,TRBV6-1,CASSDRAGGNNEQFF,TGTGCCAGCAGTGATCGGGCAGGGGGAAACAATGAGCAGTTCTTC
few,TRBJ2-2,-,TRBV29-1,CSGGNTGELFF,TGCAGCGGGGGGAACACCGGGGAGCTGTTTTTT
few,TRBJ2-1,TRBD1,TRBV12-3/TRBV12-4,CASTQPSGTGGTRSYNEQFF,TGTGCCAGCACTCAACCTTCCGGGACAGGGGGTACGAGGTCCTACAATGAGCAGTTCTTC
few,TRBJ2-3,-,TRBV10-3,CAISARADTQYF,TGTGCCATCAGTGCCCGGGCAGATACGCAGTATTTT
-,TRBJ2-7,-,TRBV6-2/TRBV6-3,CASGGRVETYEQYF,TGTGCCAGCGGTGGACGAGTAGAAACCTACGAGCAGTACTTC
few,TRBJ1-1,-,TRBV5-1,CASRGFGGMNTEAFF,TGCGCCAGCAGGGGGTTCGGGGGTATGAACACTGAAGCTTTCTTT
-,TRBJ2-1,-,TRBV12-3/TRBV12-4,CASSPTGALGRQFF,TGTGCCAGCAGCCCTACCGGGGCGTTGGGTCGGCAGTTCTTC
-,TRBJ2-7,TRBD2,TRBV27,CASRTRTGDEQYF,TGTGCCAGCCGGACTAGGACCGGGGACGAGCAGTACTTC
-,TRBJ1-2,-,TRBV5-6,CASSLAQYYGYTF,TGTGCCAGCAGCTTGGCACAGTACTATGGCTACACCTTC